This TCR beta chain was identified in a study of blood T cell repertoires in COVID-19. Study overall: PBMCs, B-cell-depleted T cells, or T cells were the source of the cDNA or gDNA that made up the material.

Repertoires were generated with immunoSEQ multiplex PCR, while TCRdb's copy carries only in-frame clones and drops some. The sample lists 90,000 to 120,000 clones, approximately 80% occurring once. This clone was seen a few times. The trim removed 4 bases at V and 5 bases at J, leaving 8 bases unmatched. The germline CDR1 and CDR2 sequences are MRHNA and SNTAGT. The CDR3 has 16 residues. The chain has TRBV6-4 and TRBJ2-2; 9 nucleotides align to TRBD2. The clonotype originates from a man between 65 and 85 years old with acute or convalescent COVID-19. Sequences were obtained from peripheral blood. As DNA, the CDR3 is TGTGCCAGCAGTGCCTCTGGGCTAGCGGGGACCGGGGAGCTGTTTTTT. This codes for CASSASGLAGTGELFF.